Below are 19 T cell receptor beta chains sequenced from a single sample in a study of somatic mutations in cytotoxic T cells in rheumatoid arthritis. The repertoire was sequenced with immunoSEQ multiplex PCR; TCRdb's copy has only in-frame clones and lacks some. The top ten clones hold 11% of a sample with approximately 20,000 clones, about 80% of them seen once. The sample was CD8+ T cells sorted from blood. Every receptor here comes from a man between 18 and 29 years old with rheumatoid arthritis.

The count of this clone is one. This chain uses TRBV27 with TRBJ2-2; either TRBD1 or TRBD2 may supply D (5 bases each). The length of the CDR3 is 14 residues. CDR1 and CDR2 (germline): MNHEY, SMNVEV (reference sequence). V was cut by 0 bases and J by 9 bases, with 11 bases left in between. The CDR3 DNA reads as TGTGCCAGCAGTTTATCCCAGCCGGGGCGGGAGCTGTTTTTT. Amino acid sequence: CASSLSQPGRELFF.

The chain is built from TRBV5-5 and TRBJ1-1; TRBD1 matches 9 bases. The germline V gene encodes CDR1 SGHKS and CDR2 YYEKEE (reference sequence). The length of the CDR3 is 15 residues. V lost 5 bases, J lost 4 bases, and 9 bases stayed unmatched. The chain's CDR3 is CASSWGTGWSTEAFF. CDR3 DNA sequence: TGTGCCAGCAGTTGGGGGACAGGGTGGAGCACTGAAGCTTTCTTT.

The rearrangement joins TRBV7-9 to TRBJ1-1, with 8 bases that match TRBD1. V lost 5 bases to trimming and J lost 1 base; unmatched junction nucleotides: 6. Per germline, CDR1 SEHNR and CDR2 FQNEAQ (reference sequence). The CDR3 sequence is 15 residues long. This CDR3 is CASSGLTGENTEAFF. The CDR3 DNA follows: TGTGCCAGCAGCGGCTTGACAGGGGAGAACACTGAAGCTTTCTTT.

The chain joins TRBV9 to TRBJ1-3; TRBD1 is a possible D gene (5 bases). With 4 bases removed from V and 2 bases from J, the gap between germline ends came to 13 bases. Germline values: CDR1 SGDLS, CDR2 YYNGEE. CDR3 length: 15 amino acids. The CDR3 DNA follows: TGTGCCAGCAGCCCCCAGGGCGCGACTGGAAACACCATATATTTT. Translated: CASSPQGATGNTIYF. Drawing the rest from reference TRBV9 and TRBJ1-3, the complete variable domain is DSGVTQTPKHLITATGQRVTLRCSPRSGDLSVYWYQQSLDQGLQFLIQYYNGEERAKGNILERFSAQQFPDLHSELNLSSLELGDSALYFCASSPQGATGNTIYFGEGSWLTVV.

The chain recombines TRBV28 with TRBJ1-1; D is undetermined. Germline assignment: CDR1 MDHEN and CDR2 SYDVKM. The CDR3 loop spans 13 amino acids. With 4 bases removed from V and 3 bases from J, the gap between germline ends came to 9 bases. Written as DNA, the CDR3 is TGTGCCAGCAGTTCCCCGCCGTACACTGAAGCTTTCTTT. Residues: CASSSPPYTEAFF.

This chain connects TRBV4-1 to TRBJ2-1; D uncertain. The CDR3 loop spans 15 amino acids. Looked up from germline, CDR1 is MGHRA and CDR2 is YSYEKL. V shed 1 base and J shed 15 bases, with 22 bases lying between them. The CDR3 here is CASSQALAATTRLFF. As DNA, the CDR3 is TGCGCCAGCAGCCAAGCTCTTGCGGCGACAACGCGCCTGTTCTTC.

The chain links TRBV2 to TRBJ1-5; D is perhaps TRBD1 (6 bases). There are 15 residues in the CDR3. Trimming stripped 1 base from V and 2 bases from J, with 9 bases between. Germline CDR1 SNHLY, CDR2 FYNNEI. CDR3 amino acids: CASSEEAGGNQPQHF. The CDR3 region has the DNA TGTGCCAGCAGTGAAGAGGCAGGGGGCAATCAGCCCCAGCATTTT.

Here the CDR3 DNA reads TGCGCCAGCAGCAGCGAGGGGGTCTGGGGGAGCAATCAGCCCCAGCATTTT. Amino acid sequence: CASSSEGVWGSNQPQHF. The gene calls are TRBV4-1 and TRBJ1-5; D might be TRBD1 (6 bases). The CDR3 extends over 17 amino acids. V lost 5 bases to trimming and J lost 1 base, with 18 bases between them. CDR1 is MGHRA, CDR2 YSYEKL, per germline.

The chain couples TRBV28 to TRBJ2-1; 7 nucleotides agree with TRBD2. Per the germline V gene, CDR1 is MDHEN and CDR2 is SYDVKM. The V segment lost 3 bases and the J segment 7 bases; nucleotides outside the gene matches: 6. This CDR3 has 14 residues. The CDR3, as DNA: TGTGCCAGCAGTTTTGAGGTAGCGGGTAATGAGCAGTTCTTC. It yields the protein CASSFEVAGNEQFF.

This chain links TRBV6-6 with TRBJ2-2; 10 bases line up with TRBD2. CDR3 length equals 16 residues. The germline CDR1 and CDR2 sequences are MNHNY and SVGAGI (reference sequence). V shed 6 bases and J 5 bases; nucleotides not matched to a gene: 9. CDR3 sequence (DNA): TGTGCCAGCAGCCCGCTAGCGGGGGAGACTACCGGGGAGCTGTTTTTT. Translating gives CASSPLAGETTGELFF.

The chain joins TRBV5-8 to TRBJ2-2; D not resolved. Trimming left V 4 bases short and J 6 bases short, with 10 bases between. CDR3 length: 13 residues. CDR1 is SGHTS, CDR2 YDEGEE, per germline. The CDR3 here is CASSARISGELFF. The CDR3, as DNA: TGTGCCAGCAGCGCCAGGATTTCCGGGGAGCTGTTTTTT.

The chain couples TRBV19 to TRBJ2-5; 7 nucleotides match TRBD2. Germline values: CDR1 LNHDA, CDR2 SQIVND (reference sequence). The CDR3 sequence is 18 residues long. The V segment lost 3 bases and the J segment 7 bases; nucleotides outside the gene matches: 20. The CDR3 loop is CASSILSGAHAREVTQYF. The CDR3 nucleotides read TGTGCCAGTAGTATTCTTAGTGGGGCTCACGCACGGGAGGTGACCCAGTACTTC. The complete variable domain, with remaining parts taken from reference TRBV19 and TRBJ2-5, reads DGGITQSPKYLFRKEGQNVTLSCEQNLNHDAMYWYRQDPGQGLRLIYYSQIVNDFQKGDIAEGYSVSREKKESFPLTVTSAQKNPTAFYLCASSILSGAHAREVTQYFGPGTRLLVL.

The chain employs TRBV7-9 and TRBJ1-4; TRBD1 aligns across 7 bases. The CDR3 consists of 15 residues. Germline lookup yields CDR1 SEHNR and CDR2 FQNEAQ (reference sequence). J was trimmed by 8 bases and V by 0 bases; bases with no gene match: 6. The CDR3 loop reads CASSLAGDSWEKLFF. The CDR3 DNA sequence: TGTGCCAGCAGCTTAGCGGGGGACAGTTGGGAAAAACTGTTTTTT.

The chain recombines TRBV6-1 with TRBJ2-1; the D is unclear. Per germline, CDR1 MNHNS and CDR2 SASEGT. The CDR3 contains 10 residues. V lost 8 bases and J 1 base, leaving 0 bases between the germline ends. The chain's CDR3 is CASSYNEQFF. In DNA form, the CDR3 reads TGTGCCAGCTCCTACAATGAGCAGTTCTTC.

The chain uses TRBV7-9 and TRBJ2-4; no definite D call. Germline CDR1 reads SEHNR; CDR2 reads FQNEAQ (reference sequence). The V and J ends lost 1 base and 0 bases respectively, with 4 bases between them. The length of the CDR3 is 14 residues. The CDR3 DNA is TGTGCCAGCAGCTTAGGACTAGCCAAAAACATTCAGTACTTC. It translates to CASSLGLAKNIQYF.

The rearrangement links TRBV4-2 to TRBJ2-7; 15 bases are a match to TRBD2. V was pared by 0 bases and J by 2 bases, with 2 bases of the junction left unmatched. This CDR3 has 17 amino acids. CDR1 LGHNA and CDR2 YNFKEQ come from the germline V gene. Written as DNA, the CDR3 is TGTGCCAGCAGCCAAGAAAGGACTAGCGGGGGGGCCTACGAGCAGTACTTC. Its protein product is CASSQERTSGGAYEQYF.

This clone was seen only once. The chain uses TRBV6-5 and TRBJ1-1, with TRBD1 identical over 8 bases. This CDR3 spans 14 amino acids. The junction had 10 bases not matched to a gene; V was cut back by 8 bases and J by 5 bases. Germline V gene data show CDR1 as MNHEY and CDR2 as SVGAGI. This chain's CDR3 is CASSLVRGQTEAFF. As DNA, the CDR3 is TGTGCCAGCTCTTTAGTCAGGGGGCAAACTGAAGCTTTCTTT.

The rearrangement links TRBV10-3 to TRBJ1-3, with D possibly TRBD1 on 5 matching bases. The CDR3 spans 15 residues. Between the trimmed V and J ends, which lost 6 bases and 2 bases, there was a span of 14 bases. CDR1 and CDR2 (germline): ENHRY, SYGVKD. CDR3 residues: CAIRPGSWTGNTIYF. The CDR3 nucleotides are TGTGCCATCAGGCCAGGGAGCTGGACTGGAAACACCATATATTTT.

The V and J genes are TRBV30 and TRBJ1-1; D remains unclear. Trimming pared 0 bases from V and 0 bases from J, leaving 5 bases between. This CDR3 is 13 amino acids long. Germline V CDR1 and CDR2: GTSNPN, SVGIG (reference sequence). In nucleotides, the CDR3 is TGTGCCTGGAGTGTAACTGTGAACACTGAAGCTTTCTTT. This sequence encodes CAWSVTVNTEAFF. Complete variable domain (other parts from reference TRBV30 and TRBJ1-1): SQTIHQWPATLVQPVGSPLSLECTVEGTSNPNLYWYRQAAGRGLQLLFYSVGIGQISSEVPQNLSASRPQDRQFILSSKKLLLSDSGFYLCAWSVTVNTEAFFGQGTRLTVV.